This T cell receptor (beta chain) was recorded in a study of CD8 T cells in ankylosing spondylitis. Points from the study as a whole: Characteristic of ankylosing spondylitis blood, it appeared, was a TCR beta motif comprising about 8 highly homologous variants. Existing reports had already noted some motif variants in reactive arthritis synovial fluid and blood. Clones linked to disease were reported to show significant enrichment in matched ankylosing spondylitis synovial fluid.

Germline-derived CDR1 and CDR2 are SGHTA and FQGNSA. The CDR3 has 15 residues. V was pared by 3 bases and J by 2 bases, with 7 bases of the junction left unmatched. This clonotype was seen more than once but under ten times. Antigen unknown. One entry per CDR3 protein results from TCRdb running MiXCR on the 5' RACE reads. The sample holds approximately 400,000 distinct CDR3 sequences, roughly a quarter seen once. Source material: blood, either unsorted or a sorted T cell fraction (not recorded which). The source is a male donor with ankylosing spondylitis. The chain couples TRBV7-2 to TRBJ2-7; 7 nucleotides match TRBD1. Here the CDR3 DNA reads TGTGCCAGCAGCTTCGTTGGGGACAGTACCTACGAGCAGTACTTC. This encodes CASSFVGDSTYEQYF.